The present entry profiles one T cell receptor beta chain with its context. These data belong to a study of blood T cell repertoires in COVID-19. Per the germline V gene, CDR1 is MGHRA and CDR2 is YSYEKL. CDR3 length: 14 residues. Trimming stripped 9 bases from V and 0 bases from J, with 13 bases between. Per the authors' pipeline: Reference gene primer amplification gave estimated nucleated cell counts. Clones were sequenced by immunoSEQ multiplex PCR, and TCRdb holds only the in-frame ones, with some missing. D and trimming come from the DNA, and the V and J calls and clone size come from that table. This table holds approximately 270,000 clones, approximately 90% found once. Recovery meant two consecutive negative NP/OP PCR tests, professional clearance, or resolved symptoms.

Sample: PBMCs or T cells enriched from blood (not recorded which). This TCR came from a man aged 35 to 55 who had recovered from COVID-19. J is TRBJ2-3 and V is TRBV4-1; D gene uncertain. The CDR3 sequence: CASSQTLSTDTQYF. CDR3 coding DNA: TGCGCCAGTTCACAGACACTCAGCACAGATACGCAGTATTTT.